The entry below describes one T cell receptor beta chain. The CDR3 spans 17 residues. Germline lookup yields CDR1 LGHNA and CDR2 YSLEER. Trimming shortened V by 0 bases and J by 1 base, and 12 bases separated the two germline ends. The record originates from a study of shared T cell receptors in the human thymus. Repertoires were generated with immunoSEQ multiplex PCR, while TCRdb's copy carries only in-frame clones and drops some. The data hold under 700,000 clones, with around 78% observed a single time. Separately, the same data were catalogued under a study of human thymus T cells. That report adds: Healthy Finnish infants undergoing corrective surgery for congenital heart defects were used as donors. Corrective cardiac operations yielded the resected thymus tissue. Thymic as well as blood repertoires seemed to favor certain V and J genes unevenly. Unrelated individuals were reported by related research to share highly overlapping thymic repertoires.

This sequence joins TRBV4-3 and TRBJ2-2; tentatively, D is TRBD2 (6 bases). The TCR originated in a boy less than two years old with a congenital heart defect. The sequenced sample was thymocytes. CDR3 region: CASSQDVLAKNTGELFF. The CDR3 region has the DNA TGCGCCAGCAGCCAAGATGTACTAGCCAAGAACACCGGGGAGCTGTTTTTT.